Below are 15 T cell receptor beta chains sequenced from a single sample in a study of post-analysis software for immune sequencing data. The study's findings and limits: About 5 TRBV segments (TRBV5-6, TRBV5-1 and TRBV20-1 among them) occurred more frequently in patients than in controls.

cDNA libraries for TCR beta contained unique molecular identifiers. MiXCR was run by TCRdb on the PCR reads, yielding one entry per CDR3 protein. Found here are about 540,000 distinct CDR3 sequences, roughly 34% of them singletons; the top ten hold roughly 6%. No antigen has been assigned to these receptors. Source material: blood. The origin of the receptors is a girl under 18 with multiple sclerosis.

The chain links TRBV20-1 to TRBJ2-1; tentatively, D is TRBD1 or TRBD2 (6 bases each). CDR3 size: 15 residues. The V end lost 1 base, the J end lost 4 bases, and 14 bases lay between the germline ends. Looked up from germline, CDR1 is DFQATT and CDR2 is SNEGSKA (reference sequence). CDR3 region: CSARGGTGAYNEQFF. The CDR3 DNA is TGCAGTGCTAGAGGCGGGACGGGGGCTTACAATGAGCAGTTCTTC.

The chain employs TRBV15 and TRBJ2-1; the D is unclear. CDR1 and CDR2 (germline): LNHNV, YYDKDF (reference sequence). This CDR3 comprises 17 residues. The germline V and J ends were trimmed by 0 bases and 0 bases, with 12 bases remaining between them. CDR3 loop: CATSRDLAASSYNEQFF. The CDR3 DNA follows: TGTGCCACCAGCAGAGATTTAGCAGCTAGCTCCTACAATGAGCAGTTCTTC.

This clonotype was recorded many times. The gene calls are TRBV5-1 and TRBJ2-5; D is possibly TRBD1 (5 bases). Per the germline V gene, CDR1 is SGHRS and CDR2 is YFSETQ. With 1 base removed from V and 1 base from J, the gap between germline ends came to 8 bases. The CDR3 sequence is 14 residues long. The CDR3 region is CASSLRQFQETQYF. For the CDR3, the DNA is TGCGCCAGCAGCTTGCGACAGTTCCAAGAGACCCAGTACTTC.

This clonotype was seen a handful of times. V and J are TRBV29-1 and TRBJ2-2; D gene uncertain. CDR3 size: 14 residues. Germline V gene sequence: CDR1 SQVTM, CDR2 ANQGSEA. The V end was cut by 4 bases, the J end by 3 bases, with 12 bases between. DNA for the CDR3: TGCAGCGTTGTAGTAAGTGTGGACACCGGGGAGCTGTTTTTT. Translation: CSVVVSVDTGELFF.

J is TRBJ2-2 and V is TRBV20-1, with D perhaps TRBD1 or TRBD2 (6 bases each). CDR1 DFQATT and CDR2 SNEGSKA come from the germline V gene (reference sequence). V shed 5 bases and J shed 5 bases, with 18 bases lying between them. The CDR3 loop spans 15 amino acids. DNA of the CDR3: TGCAGTGCTCCCGTGAGGGGGGCGCCAACCGGGGAGCTGTTTTTT. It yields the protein CSAPVRGAPTGELFF.

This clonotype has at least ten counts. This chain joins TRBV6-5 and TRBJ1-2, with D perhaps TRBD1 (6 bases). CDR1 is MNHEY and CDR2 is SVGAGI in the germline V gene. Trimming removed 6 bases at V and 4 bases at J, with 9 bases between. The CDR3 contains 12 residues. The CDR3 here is CASSRDIYGYTF. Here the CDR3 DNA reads TGTGCCAGCAGCCGGGACATCTATGGCTACACCTTC.

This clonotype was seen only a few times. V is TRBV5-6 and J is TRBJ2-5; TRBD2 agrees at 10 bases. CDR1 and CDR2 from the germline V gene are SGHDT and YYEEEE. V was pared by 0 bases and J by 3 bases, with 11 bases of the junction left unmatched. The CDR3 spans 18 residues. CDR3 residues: CASSLGLAGAGVKETQYF. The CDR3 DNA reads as TGTGCCAGCAGCTTGGGGCTAGCGGGGGCTGGGGTTAAAGAGACCCAGTACTTC. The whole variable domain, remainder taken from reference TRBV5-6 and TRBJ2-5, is DAGVTQSPTHLIKTRGQQVTLRCSPKSGHDTVSWYQQALGQGPQFIFQYYEEEERQRGNFPDRFSGHQFPNYSSELNVNALLLGDSALYLCASSLGLAGAGVKETQYFGPGTRLLVL.

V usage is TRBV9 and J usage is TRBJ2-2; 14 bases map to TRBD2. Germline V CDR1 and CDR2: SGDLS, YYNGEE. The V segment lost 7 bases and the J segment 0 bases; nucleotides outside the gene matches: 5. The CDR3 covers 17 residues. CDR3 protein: CASSGTSGGPNTGELFF. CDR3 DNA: TGTGCCAGCTCGGGGACTAGCGGGGGACCGAACACCGGGGAGCTGTTTTTT.

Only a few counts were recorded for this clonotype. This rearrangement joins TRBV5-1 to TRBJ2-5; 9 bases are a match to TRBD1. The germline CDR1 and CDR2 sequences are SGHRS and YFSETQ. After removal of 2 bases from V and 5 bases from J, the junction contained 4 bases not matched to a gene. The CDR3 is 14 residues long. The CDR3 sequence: CASSLTGTGETQYF. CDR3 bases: TGCGCCAGCAGCTTAACCGGGACAGGGGAGACCCAGTACTTC.

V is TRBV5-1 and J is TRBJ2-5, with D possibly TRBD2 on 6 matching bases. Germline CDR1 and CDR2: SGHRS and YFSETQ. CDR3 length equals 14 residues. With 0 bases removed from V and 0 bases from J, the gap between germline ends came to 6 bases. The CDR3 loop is CASSLVADQETQYF. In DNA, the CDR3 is TGCGCCAGCAGCTTGGTAGCGGACCAAGAGACCCAGTACTTC.

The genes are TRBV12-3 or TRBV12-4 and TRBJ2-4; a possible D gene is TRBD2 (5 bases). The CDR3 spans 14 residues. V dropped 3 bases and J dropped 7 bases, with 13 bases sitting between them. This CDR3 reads CASSLIGIPNIQYF. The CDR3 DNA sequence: TGTGCCAGCAGTTTGATCGGGATCCCGAACATTCAGTACTTC.

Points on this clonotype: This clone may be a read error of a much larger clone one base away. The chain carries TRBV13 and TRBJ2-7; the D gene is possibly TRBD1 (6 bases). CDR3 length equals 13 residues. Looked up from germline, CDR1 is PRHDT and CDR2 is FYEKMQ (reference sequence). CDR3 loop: CASSLVGGHERYF. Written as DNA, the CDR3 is TGTGCCAGCAGCTTAGTTGGGGGCCACGAGCGGTACTTC.

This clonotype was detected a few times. The CDR3 sequence is CSAVLVAETQYF. CDR3 bases: TGCAGTGCGGTACTAGTCGCAGAGACCCAGTACTTC. The chain employs TRBV20-1 and TRBJ2-5; D may be TRBD2 (5 bases). The V and J ends lost 6 bases and 4 bases respectively, with 12 bases between them. Germline CDR1 is DFQATT and CDR2 is SNEGSKA (reference sequence). CDR3 length: 12 amino acids.

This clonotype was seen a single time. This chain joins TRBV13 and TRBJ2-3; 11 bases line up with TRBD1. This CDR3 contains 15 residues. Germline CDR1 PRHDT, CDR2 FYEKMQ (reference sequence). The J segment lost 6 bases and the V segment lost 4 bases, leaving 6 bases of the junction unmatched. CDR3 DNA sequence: TGTGCCAGCAGCTCCCGGGACAGGGGGAAGGATACGCAGTATTTT. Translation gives CASSSRDRGKDTQYF. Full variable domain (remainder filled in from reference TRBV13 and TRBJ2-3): AAGVIQSPRHLIKEKRETATLKCYPIPRHDTVYWYQQGPGQDPQFLISFYEKMQSDKGSIPDRFSAQQFSDYHSELNMSSLELGDSALYFCASSSRDRGKDTQYFGPGTRLTVL.

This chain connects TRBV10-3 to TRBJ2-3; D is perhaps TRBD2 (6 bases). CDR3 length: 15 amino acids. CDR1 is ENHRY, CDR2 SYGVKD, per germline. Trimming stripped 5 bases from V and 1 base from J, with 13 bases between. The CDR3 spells CAISTGGVGTDTQYF. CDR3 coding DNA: TGTGCCATCAGTACAGGCGGGGTAGGCACAGATACGCAGTATTTT.